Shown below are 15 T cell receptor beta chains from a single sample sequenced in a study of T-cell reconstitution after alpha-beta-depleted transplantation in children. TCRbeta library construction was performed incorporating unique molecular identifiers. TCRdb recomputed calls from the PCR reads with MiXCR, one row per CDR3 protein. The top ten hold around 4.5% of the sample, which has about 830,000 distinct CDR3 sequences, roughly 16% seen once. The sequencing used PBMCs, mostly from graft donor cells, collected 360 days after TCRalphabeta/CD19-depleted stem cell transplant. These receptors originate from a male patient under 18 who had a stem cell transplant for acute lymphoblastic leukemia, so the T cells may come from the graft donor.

CDR3 nucleotides: TGCGCCAGCAGCATTTCCGGGACAGGGGGCTCCGAGCAGTACTTC. This codes for CASSISGTGGSEQYF. This chain uses TRBV5-1 with TRBJ2-7; 12 bases are shared with TRBD1. Germline-derived CDR1 and CDR2 are SGHRS and YFSETQ. Losses at the gene ends were 4 bases for V and 6 bases for J; bases not matched to a gene: 8. The CDR3 extends over 15 amino acids.

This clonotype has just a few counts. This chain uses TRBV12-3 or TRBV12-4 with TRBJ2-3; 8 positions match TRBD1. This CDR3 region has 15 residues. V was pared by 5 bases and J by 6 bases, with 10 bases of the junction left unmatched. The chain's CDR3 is CASSPRTGIVDTQYF. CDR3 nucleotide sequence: TGTGCCAGCAGTCCCCGGACAGGGATTGTGGATACGCAGTATTTT.

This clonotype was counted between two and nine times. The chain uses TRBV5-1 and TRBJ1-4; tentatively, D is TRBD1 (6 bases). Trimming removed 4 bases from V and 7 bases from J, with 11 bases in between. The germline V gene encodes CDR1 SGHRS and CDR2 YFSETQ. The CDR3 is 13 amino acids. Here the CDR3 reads CASSREGVEKLFF. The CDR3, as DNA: TGCGCCAGCAGCCGAGAGGGGGTTGAAAAACTGTTTTTT.

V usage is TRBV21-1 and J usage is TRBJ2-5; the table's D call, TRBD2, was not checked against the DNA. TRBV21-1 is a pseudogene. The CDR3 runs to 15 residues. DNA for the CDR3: TGTGCCAGCAGCAAAGAAGAGAGCGGAACGGAGACCCAGTACTTC. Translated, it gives CASSKEESGTETQYF.

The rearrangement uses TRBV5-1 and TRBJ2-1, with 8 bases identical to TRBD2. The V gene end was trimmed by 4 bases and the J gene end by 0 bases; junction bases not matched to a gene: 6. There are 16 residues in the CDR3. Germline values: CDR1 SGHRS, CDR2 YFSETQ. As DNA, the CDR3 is TGCGCCAGCAGCCTTAAAACTAGCGGCTCCTACAATGAGCAGTTCTTC. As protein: CASSLKTSGSYNEQFF.

In DNA form, the CDR3 reads TGTGCCAGCAGCCAAGTAGCTTTGAGCACAGATACGCAGTATTTT. Translated: CASSQVALSTDTQYF. The genes are TRBV14 and TRBJ2-3; D ambiguous. This CDR3 spans 15 amino acids. The V gene lost 1 base and the J gene lost 0 bases, with 8 bases spanning the gap. The germline gives CDR1 SGHDN, CDR2 FVKESK.

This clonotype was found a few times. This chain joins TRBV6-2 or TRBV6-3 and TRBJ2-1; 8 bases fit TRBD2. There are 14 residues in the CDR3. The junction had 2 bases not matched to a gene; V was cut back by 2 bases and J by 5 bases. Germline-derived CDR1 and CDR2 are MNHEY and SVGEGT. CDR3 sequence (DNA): TGTGCCAGCAGTTACACTAGCGGTAACAATGAGCAGTTCTTC. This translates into CASSYTSGNNEQFF.

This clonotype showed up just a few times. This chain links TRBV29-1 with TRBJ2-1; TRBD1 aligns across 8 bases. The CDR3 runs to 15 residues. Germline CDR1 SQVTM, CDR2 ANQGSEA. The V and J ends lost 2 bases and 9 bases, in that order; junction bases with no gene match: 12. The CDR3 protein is CSVELRTGSIGEQFF. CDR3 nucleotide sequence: TGCAGCGTTGAATTAAGGACAGGGAGTATTGGTGAGCAGTTCTTC.

CDR3 bases: TGTGCCAGCAGCCTCGCCCCCTGGCCCCCTTACAATGAGCAGTTCTTC. It codes for CASSLAPWPPYNEQFF. The chain carries TRBV3-1 and TRBJ2-1, with D hard to call. Germline V CDR1 and CDR2: LGHDT, YNNKEL (reference sequence). This CDR3 comprises 16 residues. Trimming removed 4 bases at V and 4 bases at J, with 17 bases between.

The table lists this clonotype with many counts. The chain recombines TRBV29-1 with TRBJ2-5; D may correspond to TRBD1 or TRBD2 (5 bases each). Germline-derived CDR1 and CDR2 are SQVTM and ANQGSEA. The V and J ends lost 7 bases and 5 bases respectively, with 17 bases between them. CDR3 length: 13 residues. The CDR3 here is CSARRSGTETQYF. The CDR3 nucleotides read TGCAGCGCCCGGCGTTCAGGGACGGAGACCCAGTACTTC. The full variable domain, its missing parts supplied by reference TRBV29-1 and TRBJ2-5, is SAVISQKPSRDICQRGTSLTIQCQVDSQVTMMFWYRQQPGQSLTLIATANQGSEATYESGFVIDKFPISRPNLTFSTLTVSNMSPEDSSIYLCSARRSGTETQYFGPGTRLLVL.

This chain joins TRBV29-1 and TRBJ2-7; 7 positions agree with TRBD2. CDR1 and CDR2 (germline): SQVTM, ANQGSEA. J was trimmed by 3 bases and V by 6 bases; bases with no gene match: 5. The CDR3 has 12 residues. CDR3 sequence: CSVSGGSYEQYF. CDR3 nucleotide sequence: TGCAGCGTATCCGGCGGGAGCTACGAGCAGTACTTC.

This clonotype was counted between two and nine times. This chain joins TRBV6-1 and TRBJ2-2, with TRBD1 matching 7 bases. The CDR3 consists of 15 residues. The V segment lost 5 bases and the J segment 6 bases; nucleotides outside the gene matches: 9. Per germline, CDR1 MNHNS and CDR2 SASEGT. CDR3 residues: CASSPRQGGSGELFF. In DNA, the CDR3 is TGTGCCAGCAGTCCCAGACAGGGCGGGTCCGGGGAGCTGTTTTTT.

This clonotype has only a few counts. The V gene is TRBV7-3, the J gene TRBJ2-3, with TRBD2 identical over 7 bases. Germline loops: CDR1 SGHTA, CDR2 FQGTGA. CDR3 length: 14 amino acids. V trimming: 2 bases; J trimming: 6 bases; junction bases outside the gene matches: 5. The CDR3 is CASSLVTSRDTQYF. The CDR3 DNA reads TGTGCCAGCAGCTTAGTGACTAGCAGGGATACGCAGTATTTT.

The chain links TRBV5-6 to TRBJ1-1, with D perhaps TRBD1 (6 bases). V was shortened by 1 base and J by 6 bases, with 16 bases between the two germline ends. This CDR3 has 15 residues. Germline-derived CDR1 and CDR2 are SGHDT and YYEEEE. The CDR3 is CASSLWVPGEAEAFF. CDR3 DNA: TGTGCCAGCAGCTTGTGGGTACCAGGGGAAGCTGAAGCTTTCTTT.

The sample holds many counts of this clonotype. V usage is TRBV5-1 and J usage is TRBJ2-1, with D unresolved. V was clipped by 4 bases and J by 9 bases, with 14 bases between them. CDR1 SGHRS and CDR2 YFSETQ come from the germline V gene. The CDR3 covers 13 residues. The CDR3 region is CASSPLVMGEQFF. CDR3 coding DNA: TGCGCCAGCAGCCCCTTGGTAATGGGTGAGCAGTTCTTC.